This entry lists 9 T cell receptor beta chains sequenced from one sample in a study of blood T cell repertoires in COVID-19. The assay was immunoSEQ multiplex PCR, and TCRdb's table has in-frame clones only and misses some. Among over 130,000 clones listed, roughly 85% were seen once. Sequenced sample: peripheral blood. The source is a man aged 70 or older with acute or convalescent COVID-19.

The CDR3 loop is CAIAPRPSGSETQYF. DNA for the CDR3: TGTGCCATCGCCCCCCGCCCTAGCGGGAGTGAGACCCAGTACTTC. The chain carries TRBV10-3 and TRBJ2-5; 10 nucleotides agree with TRBD2. Germline V gene sequence: CDR1 ENHRY, CDR2 SYGVKD. This CDR3 is built from 15 residues. V shed 8 bases and J 5 bases; nucleotides not matched to a gene: 11.

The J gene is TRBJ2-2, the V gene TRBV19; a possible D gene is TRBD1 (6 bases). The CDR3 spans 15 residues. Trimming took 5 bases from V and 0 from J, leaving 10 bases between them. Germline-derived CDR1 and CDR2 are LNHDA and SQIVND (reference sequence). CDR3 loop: CASSSRTANTGELFF. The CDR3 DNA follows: TGTGCCAGTAGTTCCCGGACAGCGAACACCGGGGAGCTGTTTTTT.

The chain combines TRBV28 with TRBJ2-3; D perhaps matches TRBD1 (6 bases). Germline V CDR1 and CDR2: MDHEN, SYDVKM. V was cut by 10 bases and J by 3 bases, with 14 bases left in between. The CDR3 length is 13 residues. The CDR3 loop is CATSRGFTDTQYF. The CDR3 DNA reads TGTGCCACCTCTAGGGGGTTTACAGATACGCAGTATTTT.

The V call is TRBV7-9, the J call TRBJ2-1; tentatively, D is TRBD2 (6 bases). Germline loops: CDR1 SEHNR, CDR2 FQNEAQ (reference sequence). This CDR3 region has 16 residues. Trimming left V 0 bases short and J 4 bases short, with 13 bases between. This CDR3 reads CASSLARIAAYNEQFF. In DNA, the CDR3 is TGTGCCAGCAGCTTAGCGCGGATAGCGGCTTACAATGAGCAGTTCTTC.

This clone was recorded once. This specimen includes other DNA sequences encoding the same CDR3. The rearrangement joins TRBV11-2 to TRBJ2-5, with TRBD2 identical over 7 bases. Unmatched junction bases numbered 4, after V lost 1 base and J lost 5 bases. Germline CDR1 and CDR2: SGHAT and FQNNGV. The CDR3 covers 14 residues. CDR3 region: CASSLVGGSETQYF. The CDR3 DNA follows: TGTGCCAGCAGCTTAGTTGGCGGGAGCGAGACCCAGTACTTC.

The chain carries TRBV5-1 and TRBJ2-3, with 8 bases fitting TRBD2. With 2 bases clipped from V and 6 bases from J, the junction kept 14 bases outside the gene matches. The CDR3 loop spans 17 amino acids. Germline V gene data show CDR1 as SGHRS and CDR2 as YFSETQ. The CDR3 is CASSLEGGVLADDTQYF. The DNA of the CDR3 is TGCGCCAGCAGCTTAGAAGGTGGTGTACTAGCGGATGATACGCAGTATTTT.

This CDR3 reads CASSPRQGSDTGELFF. DNA for the CDR3: TGTGCCAGCAGCCCAAGACAGGGGTCGGACACCGGGGAGCTGTTTTTT. The chain employs TRBV7-6 and TRBJ2-2, with 8 bases matching TRBD1. The V gene's germline CDR1 is SGHVS and CDR2 FNYEAQ. The CDR3 spans 16 residues. The V and J ends lost 5 bases and 3 bases, in that order; junction bases with no gene match: 8. Together with reference TRBV7-6 and TRBJ2-2, the CDR3 gives the full variable domain: GAGVSQSPRYKVTKRGQDVALRCDPISGHVSLYWYRQALGQGPEFLTYFNYEAQQDKSGLPNDRFSAERPEGSISTLTIQRTEQRDSAMYRCASSPRQGSDTGELFFGEGSRLTVL.

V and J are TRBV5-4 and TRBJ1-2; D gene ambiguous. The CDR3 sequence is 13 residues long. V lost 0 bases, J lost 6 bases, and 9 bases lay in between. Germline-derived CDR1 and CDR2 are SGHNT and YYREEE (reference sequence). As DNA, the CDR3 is TGTGCCAGCAGCTTGGATACAGCCAATGGCTACACCTTC. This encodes CASSLDTANGYTF.

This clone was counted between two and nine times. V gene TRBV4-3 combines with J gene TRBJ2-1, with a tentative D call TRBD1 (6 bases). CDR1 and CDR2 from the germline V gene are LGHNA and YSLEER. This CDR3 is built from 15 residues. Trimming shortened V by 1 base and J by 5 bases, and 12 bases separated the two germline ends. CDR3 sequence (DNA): TGCGCCAGCAGCCAAGGGAGGACAGCCCACAATGAGCAGTTCTTC. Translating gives CASSQGRTAHNEQFF.